Listed below are T cell receptor beta chains from one sample, sequenced in a study of blood T cells in healthy people across ages. MiXCR, applied by TCRdb to the 5' RACE reads, yields one record per CDR3 protein. The table shows about 800,000 distinct CDR3 sequences, with around 25% occurring only once. The same sample was also studied in work on T cells of mothers and their children.

The sequencing input was blood. The receptors were gathered from a boy aged 5-17 years in good health. Both conserved end residues are part of each CDR3. D genes are given only for firm matches. The size field is filled for only some rows; it gives once, few, many or a size class.

NA | NA | TRBJ2-5 | TRBV12-3/TRBV12-4 | CASSLGLGWGQETQYF | TGTGCCAGCAGTTTAGGGCTGGGCTGGGGGCAAGAGACCCAGTACTTC
NA | NA | TRBJ1-6 | TRBV19 | CASNNRGGGPLHF | TGTGCCAGTAATAACCGAGGAGGTGGTCCCCTCCACTTT
TRBD1 | few | TRBJ1-1 | TRBV5-1 | CASSSTDGTGDTEAFF | TGCGCCAGCAGCTCCACGGATGGGACAGGGGACACTGAAGCCTTCTTT
TRBD1 | once | TRBJ1-5 | TRBV2 | CASRITGTGYGNQPQHF | TGTGCCAGCAGGATCACCGGGACAGGGTATGGCAATCAGCCCCAGCATTTT
NA | NA | TRBJ2-6 | TRBV2 | CASRRDTSGANVLTF | TGTGCCAGCAGACGGGACACCTCTGGGGCCAACGTCCTGACTTTC
NA | few | TRBJ1-5 | TRBV2 | CASSDGDLGRYSNQPQHF | TGTGCCAGCAGTGATGGGGACCTAGGCCGATATAGCAATCAGCCCCAGCATTTT
NA | NA | TRBJ2-5 | TRBV28 | CASSWGLETQYF | TGTGCCAGCAGTTGGGGGTTGGAGACCCAGTACTTC
TRBD1 | NA | TRBJ1-4 | TRBV7-9 | CASSAGQGASEKLFF | TGTGCCAGCAGCGCGGGACAGGGGGCTAGTGAAAAACTGTTTTTT
TRBD1 | NA | TRBJ1-5 | TRBV12-3/TRBV12-4 | CASSSGQGVEQPQHF | TGTGCCAGCAGTTCAGGACAGGGTGTAGAACAGCCCCAGCATTTT
TRBD1 | NA | TRBJ2-5 | TRBV28 | CASSSTGGAGRETQYF | TGTGCCAGCAGTTCGACAGGGGGCGCGGGGAGGGAGACCCAGTACTTC
NA | NA | TRBJ2-7 | TRBV6-2/TRBV6-3 | CASSYSETEGNEQYF | TGTGCCAGCAGTTACTCGGAGACAGAAGGGAACGAGCAGTACTTC
NA | NA | TRBJ1-2 | TRBV7-2 | CASSRRGGDGYTF | TGTGCCAGCAGCCGAAGGGGGGGGGACGGCTACACCTTC